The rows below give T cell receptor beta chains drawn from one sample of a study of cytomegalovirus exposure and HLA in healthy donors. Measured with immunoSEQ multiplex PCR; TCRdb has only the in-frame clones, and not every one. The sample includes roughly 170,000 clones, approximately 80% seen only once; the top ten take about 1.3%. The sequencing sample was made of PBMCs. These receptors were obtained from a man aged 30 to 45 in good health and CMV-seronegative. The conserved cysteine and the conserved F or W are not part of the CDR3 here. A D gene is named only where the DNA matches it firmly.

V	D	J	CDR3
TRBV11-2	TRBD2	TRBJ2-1	ASSLRVGLAGDEQF
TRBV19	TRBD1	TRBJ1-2	ASSAGTGGYGYT
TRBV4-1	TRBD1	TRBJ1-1	ASSQDWARDSMNTEAF
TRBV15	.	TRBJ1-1	ATSKKTRGTEAF
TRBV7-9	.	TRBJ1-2	ASSQIPWSRDNYGYT
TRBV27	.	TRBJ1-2	ASSKRQPANYGYT
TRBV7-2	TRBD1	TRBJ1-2	ASSLTGSDGYT
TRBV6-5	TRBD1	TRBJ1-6	ASSYLRDRGNSPLH
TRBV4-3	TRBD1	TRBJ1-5	ASSQDQGGVQPQH
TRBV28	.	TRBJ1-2	ASSLFVRHYGYT
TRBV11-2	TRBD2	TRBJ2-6	ASSLASGRSGANVLT
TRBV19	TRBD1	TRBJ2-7	ASRGQGTPFSYEQY
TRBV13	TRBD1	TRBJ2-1	ASSLEGQGYNEQF
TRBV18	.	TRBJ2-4	ASSQTGIGSWDIQY
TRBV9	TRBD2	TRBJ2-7	ASSVSGIPIYEQY
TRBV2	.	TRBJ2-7	ASSPHASAVDEQY
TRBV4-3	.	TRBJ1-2	ASSQELKENYGYT
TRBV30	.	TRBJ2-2	AWTQGNGELF
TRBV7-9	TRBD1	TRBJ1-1	ASSFRDRQNTEAF
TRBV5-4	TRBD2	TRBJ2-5	ASSLAGVGGETQY
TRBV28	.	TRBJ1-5	ASSFPQDNQPQH
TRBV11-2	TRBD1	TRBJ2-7	ASSLGTGGANEQY
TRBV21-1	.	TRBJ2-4	ASMTGTGSRGVVQY
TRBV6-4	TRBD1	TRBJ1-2	ASSDWRQGLYGYT
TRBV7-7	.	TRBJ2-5	ASSLAPVEETQY
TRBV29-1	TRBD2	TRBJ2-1	STRTSGGAGSIDEQF
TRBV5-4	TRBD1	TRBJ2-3	ASSPGQGASYTQY
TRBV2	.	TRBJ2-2	ASSGLAGELF
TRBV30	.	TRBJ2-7	AWSDSRGSKY
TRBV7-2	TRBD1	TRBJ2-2	ASRMGQRNTGELF
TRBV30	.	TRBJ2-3	AWSVKDSSTDTQY
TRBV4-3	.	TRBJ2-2	ASSRLGQGTGELF